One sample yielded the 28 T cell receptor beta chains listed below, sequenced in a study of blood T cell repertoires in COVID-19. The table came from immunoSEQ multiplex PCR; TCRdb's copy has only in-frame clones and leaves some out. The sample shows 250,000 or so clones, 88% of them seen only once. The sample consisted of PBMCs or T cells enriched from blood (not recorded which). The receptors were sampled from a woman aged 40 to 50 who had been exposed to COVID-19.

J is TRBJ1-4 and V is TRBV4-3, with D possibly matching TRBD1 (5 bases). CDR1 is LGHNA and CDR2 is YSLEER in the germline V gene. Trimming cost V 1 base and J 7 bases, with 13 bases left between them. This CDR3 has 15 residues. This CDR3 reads CASSQGQGLGEKLFF. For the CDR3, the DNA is TGCGCCAGCAGCCAAGGCCAGGGTTTGGGTGAAAAACTGTTTTTT.

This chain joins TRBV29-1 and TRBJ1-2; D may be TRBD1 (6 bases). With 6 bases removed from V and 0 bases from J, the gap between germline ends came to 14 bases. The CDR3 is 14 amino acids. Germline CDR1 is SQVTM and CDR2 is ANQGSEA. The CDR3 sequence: CSVGADSANYGYTF. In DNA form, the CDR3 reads TGCAGCGTCGGGGCGGACAGCGCTAACTATGGCTACACCTTC.

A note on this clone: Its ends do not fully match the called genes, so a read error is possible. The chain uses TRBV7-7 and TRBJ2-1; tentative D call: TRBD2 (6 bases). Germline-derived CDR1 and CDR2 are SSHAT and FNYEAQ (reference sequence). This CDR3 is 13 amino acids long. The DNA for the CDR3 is TGTGCTAGCAGCTTAGCGGACTACGGGGAGCAGTTCTTC. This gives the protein CASSLADYGEQFF.

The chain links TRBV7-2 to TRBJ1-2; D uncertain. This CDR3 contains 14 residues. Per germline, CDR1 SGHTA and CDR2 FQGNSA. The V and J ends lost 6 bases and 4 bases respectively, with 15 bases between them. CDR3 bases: TGTGCCAGCAGGCCCCCCGGGGTTCTCTATGGCTACACCTTC. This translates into CASRPPGVLYGYTF.

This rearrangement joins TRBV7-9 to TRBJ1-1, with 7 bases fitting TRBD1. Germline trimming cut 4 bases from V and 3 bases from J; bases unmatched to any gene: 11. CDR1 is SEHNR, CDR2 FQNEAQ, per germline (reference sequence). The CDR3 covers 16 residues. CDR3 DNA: TGTGCCAGCAGCTATAACCTGGGACAGAAGGACACTGAAGCTTTCTTT. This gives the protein CASSYNLGQKDTEAFF.

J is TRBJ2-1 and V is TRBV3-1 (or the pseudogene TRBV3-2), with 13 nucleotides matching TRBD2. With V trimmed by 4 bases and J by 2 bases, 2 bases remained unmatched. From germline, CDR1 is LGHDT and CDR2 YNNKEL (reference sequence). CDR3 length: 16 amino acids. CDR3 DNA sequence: TGTGCCAGCAGCCGAGGACTAGCGGGAGCCTACAATGAGCAGTTCTTC. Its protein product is CASSRGLAGAYNEQFF.

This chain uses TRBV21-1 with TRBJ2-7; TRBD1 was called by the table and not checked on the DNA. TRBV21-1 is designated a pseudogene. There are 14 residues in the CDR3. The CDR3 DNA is TGTGCCAGCAGCAATCGAAGCAGGGATCACGAGCAGTACGTC. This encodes CASSNRSRDHEQYV.

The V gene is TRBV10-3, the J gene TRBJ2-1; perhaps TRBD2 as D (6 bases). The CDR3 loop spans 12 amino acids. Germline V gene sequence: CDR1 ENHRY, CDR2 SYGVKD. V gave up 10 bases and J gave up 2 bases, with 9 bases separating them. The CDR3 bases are TGTGCCACAAGGACTACCTACAATGAGCAGTTCTTC. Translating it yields CATRTTYNEQFF.

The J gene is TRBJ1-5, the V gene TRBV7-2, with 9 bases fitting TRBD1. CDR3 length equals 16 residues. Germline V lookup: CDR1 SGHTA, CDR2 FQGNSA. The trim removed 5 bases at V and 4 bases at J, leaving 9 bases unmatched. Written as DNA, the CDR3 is TGTGCCAGCAGCCCCAGGGGGACAGGGACGAATCAGCCCCAGCATTTT. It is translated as CASSPRGTGTNQPQHF.

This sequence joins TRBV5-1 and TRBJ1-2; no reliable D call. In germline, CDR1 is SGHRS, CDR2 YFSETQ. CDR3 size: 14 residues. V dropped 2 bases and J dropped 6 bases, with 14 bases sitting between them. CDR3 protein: CASSLITAADGYTF. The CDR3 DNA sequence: TGCGCCAGCAGCTTAATTACAGCAGCCGATGGCTACACCTTC.

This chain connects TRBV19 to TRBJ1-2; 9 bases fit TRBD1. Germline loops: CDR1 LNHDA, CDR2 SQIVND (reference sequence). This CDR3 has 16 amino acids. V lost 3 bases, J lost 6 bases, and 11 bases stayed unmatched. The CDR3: CASSITGTGRINGYTF. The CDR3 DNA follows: TGTGCCAGTAGTATTACCGGGACAGGGAGGATAAATGGCTACACCTTC. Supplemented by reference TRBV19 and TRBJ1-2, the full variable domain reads DGGITQSPKYLFRKEGQNVTLSCEQNLNHDAMYWYRQDPGQGLRLIYYSQIVNDFQKGDIAEGYSVSREKKESFPLTVTSAQKNPTAFYLCASSITGTGRINGYTFGSGTRLTVV.

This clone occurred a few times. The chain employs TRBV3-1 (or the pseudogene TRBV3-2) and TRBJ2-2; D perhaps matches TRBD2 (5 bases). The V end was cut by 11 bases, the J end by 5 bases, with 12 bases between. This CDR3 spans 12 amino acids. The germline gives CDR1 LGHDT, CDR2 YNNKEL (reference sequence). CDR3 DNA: TGTGCCGGAGGAGGCCGGACCGGGGAGCTGTTTTTT. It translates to CAGGGRTGELFF.

The CDR3 bases are TGCGCCAGCAGCCGAGATAGCGGGGGAACGAACACCGGGGAGCTGTTTTTT. Protein sequence: CASSRDSGGTNTGELFF. The chain links TRBV4-1 to TRBJ2-2; 9 bases are shared with TRBD2. The CDR3 runs to 17 residues. V was clipped by 4 bases and J by 0 bases; unmatched bases: 6. The germline CDR1 and CDR2 sequences are MGHRA and YSYEKL.

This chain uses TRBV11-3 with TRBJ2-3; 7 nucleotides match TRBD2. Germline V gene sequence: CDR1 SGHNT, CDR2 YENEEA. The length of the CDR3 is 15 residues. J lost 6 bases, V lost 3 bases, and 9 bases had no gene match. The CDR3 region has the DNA TGTGCCAGCAGCTTTGTGGCGGGAGTGGCGGATACGCAGTATTTT. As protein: CASSFVAGVADTQYF.

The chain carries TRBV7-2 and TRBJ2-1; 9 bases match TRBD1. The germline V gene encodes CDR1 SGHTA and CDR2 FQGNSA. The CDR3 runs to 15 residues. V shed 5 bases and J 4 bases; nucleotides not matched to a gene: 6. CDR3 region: CASSPPGQGYNEQFF. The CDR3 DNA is TGTGCCAGCAGCCCCCCGGGACAGGGATACAATGAGCAGTTCTTC.

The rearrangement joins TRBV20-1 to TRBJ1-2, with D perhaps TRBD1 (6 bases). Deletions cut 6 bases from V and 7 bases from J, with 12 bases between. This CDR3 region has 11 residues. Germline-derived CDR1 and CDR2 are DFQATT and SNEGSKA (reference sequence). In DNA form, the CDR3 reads TGCAGTGCCCCTTGGGGGCTTGGCTACACCTTC. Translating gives CSAPWGLGYTF.

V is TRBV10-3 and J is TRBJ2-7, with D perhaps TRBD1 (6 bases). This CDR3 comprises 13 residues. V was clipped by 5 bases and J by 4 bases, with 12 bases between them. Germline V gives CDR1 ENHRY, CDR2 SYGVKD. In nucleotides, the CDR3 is TGTGCCATCAGTAACCGGGACAAATACGAGCAGTACGTC. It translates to CAISNRDKYEQYV.

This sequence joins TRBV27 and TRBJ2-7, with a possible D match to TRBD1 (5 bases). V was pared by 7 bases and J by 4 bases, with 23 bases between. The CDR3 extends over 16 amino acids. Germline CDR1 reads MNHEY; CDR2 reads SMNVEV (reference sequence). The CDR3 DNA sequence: TGTGCCAGCAAAGTGGGGCGGCTATCAACGAGATACGAGCAGTACGTC. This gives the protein CASKVGRLSTRYEQYV.

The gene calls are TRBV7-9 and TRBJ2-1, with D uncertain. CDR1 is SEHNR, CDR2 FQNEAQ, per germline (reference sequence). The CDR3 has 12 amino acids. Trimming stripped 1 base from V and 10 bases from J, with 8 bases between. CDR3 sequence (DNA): TGTGCCAGCAGCTTAGGGTATCGGGAGCAGTTCTTC. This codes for CASSLGYREQFF.

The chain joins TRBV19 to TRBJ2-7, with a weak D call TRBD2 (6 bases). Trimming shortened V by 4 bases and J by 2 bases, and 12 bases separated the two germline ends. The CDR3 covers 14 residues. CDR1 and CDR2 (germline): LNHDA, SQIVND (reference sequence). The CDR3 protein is CASSTAGGAYEQYF. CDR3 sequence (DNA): TGTGCCAGTAGTACCGCCGGGGGAGCCTACGAGCAGTACTTC.

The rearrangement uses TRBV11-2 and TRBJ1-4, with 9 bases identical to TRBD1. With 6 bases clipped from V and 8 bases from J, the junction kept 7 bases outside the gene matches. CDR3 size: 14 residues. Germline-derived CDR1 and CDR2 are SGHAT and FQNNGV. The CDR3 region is CASSSNRGREKLFF. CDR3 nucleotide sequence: TGTGCCAGCAGTTCTAACAGGGGGCGGGAAAAACTGTTTTTT.

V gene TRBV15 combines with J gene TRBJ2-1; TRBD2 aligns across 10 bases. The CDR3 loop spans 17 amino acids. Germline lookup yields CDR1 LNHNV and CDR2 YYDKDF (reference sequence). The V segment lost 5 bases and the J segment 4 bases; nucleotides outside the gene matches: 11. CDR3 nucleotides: TGTGCCACCAGCGGGGGGGTTCTAGCGGGAGATTACAATGAGCAGTTCTTC. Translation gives CATSGGVLAGDYNEQFF.

CDR3 region: CASSQVGTGSRGYTF. The CDR3 DNA sequence: TGTGCCAGCAGCCAAGTTGGGACAGGGTCTCGTGGCTACACCTTC. The rearrangement joins TRBV3-1 (or the pseudogene TRBV3-2) to TRBJ1-2; 9 nucleotides agree with TRBD1. CDR1 and CDR2 from the germline V gene are LGHDT and YNNKEL (reference sequence). V shed 1 base and J 7 bases; nucleotides not matched to a gene: 7. The CDR3 length is 15 residues.

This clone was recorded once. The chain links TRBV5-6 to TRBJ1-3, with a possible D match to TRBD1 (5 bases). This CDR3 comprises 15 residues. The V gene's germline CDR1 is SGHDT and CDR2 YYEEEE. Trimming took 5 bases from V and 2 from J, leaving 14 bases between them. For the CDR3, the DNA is TGTGCCAGCAGTCCGACCGACAGACCTGGAAACACCATATATTTT. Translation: CASSPTDRPGNTIYF. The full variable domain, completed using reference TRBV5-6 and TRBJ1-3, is DAGVTQSPTHLIKTRGQQVTLRCSPKSGHDTVSWYQQALGQGPQFIFQYYEEEERQRGNFPDRFSGHQFPNYSSELNVNALLLGDSALYLCASSPTDRPGNTIYFGEGSWLTVV.

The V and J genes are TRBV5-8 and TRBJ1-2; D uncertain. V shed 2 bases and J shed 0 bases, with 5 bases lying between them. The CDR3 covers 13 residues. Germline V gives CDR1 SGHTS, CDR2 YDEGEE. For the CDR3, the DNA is TGTGCCAGCAGCTTCAGTGCTAACTATGGCTACACCTTC. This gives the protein CASSFSANYGYTF. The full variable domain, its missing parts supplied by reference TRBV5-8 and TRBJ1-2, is EAGVTQSPTHLIKTRGQQATLRCSPISGHTSVYWYQQALGLGLQFLLWYDEGEERNRGNFPPRFSGRQFPNYSSELNVNALELEDSALYLCASSFSANYGYTFGSGTRLTVV.

The CDR3, as DNA: TGTGCCAGTAGTATTCCTATCCTCCGACCGACAACACTCTATGGCTACACCTTC. Amino acids: CASSIPILRPTTLYGYTF. The rearrangement links TRBV19 to TRBJ1-2; D is unclear. The CDR3 sequence is 18 residues long. V shed 3 bases and J shed 4 bases, with 24 bases lying between them. CDR1 is LNHDA and CDR2 is SQIVND in the germline V gene (reference sequence).

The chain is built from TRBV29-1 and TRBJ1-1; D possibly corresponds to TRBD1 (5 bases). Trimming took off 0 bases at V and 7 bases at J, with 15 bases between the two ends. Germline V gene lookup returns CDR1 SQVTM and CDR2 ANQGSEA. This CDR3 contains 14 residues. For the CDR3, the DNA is TGCAGCGTTGAAGATCTGGGGCGCAAGGTTGAAGCTTTCTTT. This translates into CSVEDLGRKVEAFF.

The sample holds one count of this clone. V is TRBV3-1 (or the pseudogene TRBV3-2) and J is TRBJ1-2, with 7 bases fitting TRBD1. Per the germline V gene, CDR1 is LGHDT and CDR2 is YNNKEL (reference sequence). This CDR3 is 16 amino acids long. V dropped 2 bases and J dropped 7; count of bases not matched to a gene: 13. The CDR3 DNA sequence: TGTGCCAGCAGCCAAATATCTTTGGGACAGAGAAGTGGCTACACCTTC. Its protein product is CASSQISLGQRSGYTF.